This T cell receptor beta chain was identified in a study of Graves' ophthalmopathy and Graves' hyperthyroidism. Germline-derived CDR1 and CDR2 are SGHTA and FQGNSA. The CDR3 runs to 16 residues. This clonotype has a handful of counts. The junction shows a germline mismatch at one end, possibly a read error. Scientists amplified the TCR beta CDR3 regions from RNA transcripts. The authors performed first-round RT-PCR with HTBI primers and then a second-round multiplex PCR. MiXCR, run by TCRdb on the multiplex PCR reads, gives a single entry per CDR3 protein. The sample lists 660,000 or so distinct CDR3 sequences; 35% to 50% were seen once.

Sequencing was performed on peripheral blood. The rearrangement links TRBV7-2 to TRBJ1-4, with D perhaps TRBD1 (6 bases). This clonotype was sampled from an adult man with Graves' ophthalmopathy. CDR3 nucleotides: TGCGCCAGCAGCCAAGCCCCCGGGACAAACCCAGAAAAACTGTTTTTT. Its translation is CASSQAPGTNPEKLFF.